The entry below describes one T cell receptor beta chain. The antigen remains unidentified. This entry is derived from a study of cytomegalovirus exposure and HLA in healthy donors. The wider study: The same platform used for the 500 to 850 first-cohort repertoires was also used for the 100 to 150 validation repertoires, as a later analysis reported.

Study-level points and caveats: High specificity and sensitivity for cytomegalovirus status were reported for the classifier.

Sequenced by immunoSEQ multiplex PCR; TCRdb stores in-frame clones only, minus some. The sample comprises 190,000 or so clones, 70% to 85% of which are singletons, and about an eighth rests with the top ten. This CDR3 region has 16 residues. The junction had 8 bases not matched to a gene; V was cut back by 2 bases and J by 5 bases. Germline V CDR1 and CDR2: LNHNV, YYDKDF (reference sequence). This receptor was taken from a woman aged 30 to 39 in good health and CMV-seropositive. The sequenced material came from PBMCs. The rearrangement joins TRBV15 to TRBJ1-5; TRBD1 matches at 8 bases. The CDR3: CATSRWDRRSHQPQHF. The DNA of the CDR3 is TGTGCCACCAGCAGATGGGACAGGAGGTCGCATCAGCCCCAGCATTTT.